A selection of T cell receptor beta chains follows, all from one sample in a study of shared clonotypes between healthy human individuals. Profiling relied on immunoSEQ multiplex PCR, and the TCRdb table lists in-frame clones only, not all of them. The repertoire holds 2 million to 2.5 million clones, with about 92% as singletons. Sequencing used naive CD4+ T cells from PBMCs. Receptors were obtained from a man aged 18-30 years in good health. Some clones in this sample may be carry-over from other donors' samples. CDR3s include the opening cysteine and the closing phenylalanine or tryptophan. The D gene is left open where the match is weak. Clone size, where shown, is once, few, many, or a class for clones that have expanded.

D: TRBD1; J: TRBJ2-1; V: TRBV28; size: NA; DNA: TGTGCCAGCAGTCTTGGGGACAGGCACAATGAGCAGTTCTTC; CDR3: CASSLGDRHNEQFF
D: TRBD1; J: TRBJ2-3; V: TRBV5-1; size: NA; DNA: TGCGCCAGCAGCTCGGGACAGGGGGAAAATACGCAGTATTTT; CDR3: CASSSGQGENTQYF
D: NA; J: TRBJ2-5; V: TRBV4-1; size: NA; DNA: TGCGCCAGCAGCCCCGGGACTTCCCAAGAGACCCAGTACTTC; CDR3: CASSPGTSQETQYF
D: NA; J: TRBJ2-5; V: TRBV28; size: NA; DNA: TGTGCCAGCAGTTCACCGTGGGACTCGGAGGGCGTTGAGACCCAGTACTTC; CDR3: CASSSPWDSEGVETQYF
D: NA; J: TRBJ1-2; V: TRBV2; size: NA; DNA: TGTGCCAGCAGTGTGGGCAGGGCAGGCAACTATGGCTACACCTTC; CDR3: CASSVGRAGNYGYTF
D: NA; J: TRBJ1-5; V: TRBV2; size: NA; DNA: TGTGCCAGCAGTGAAGCGAGGGACGGGGTCCGGCATTTT; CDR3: CASSEARDGVRHF
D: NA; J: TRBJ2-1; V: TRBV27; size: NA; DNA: TGTGCCAGCACCTCCCCCCGGTCGGGATCTAATGAGCAGTTCTTC; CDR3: CASTSPRSGSNEQFF
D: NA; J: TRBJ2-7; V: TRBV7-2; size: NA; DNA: TGTGCCAGCAGCTCCCGGGACTTCGGCAGGGGTTCCTACGAGCAGTACTTC; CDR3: CASSSRDFGRGSYEQYF
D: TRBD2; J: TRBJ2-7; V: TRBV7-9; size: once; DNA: TGTGCCAGCAGCTTAGCGGGAGGGAGCTACGAGCAGTACTTC; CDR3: CASSLAGGSYEQYF
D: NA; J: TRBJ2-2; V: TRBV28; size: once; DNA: TGTGCCAGCAGCCCTGACAGGTTCTTCACCGGGGAGCTGTTTTTT; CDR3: CASSPDRFFTGELFF
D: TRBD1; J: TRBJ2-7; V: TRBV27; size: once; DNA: TGTGCCAGCAGTTTATTTGGGGGGGACAGGGGGCGACCCTACGAGCAGTACTTC; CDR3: CASSLFGGDRGRPYEQYF
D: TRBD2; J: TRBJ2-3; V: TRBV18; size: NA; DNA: TGTGCCAGCTCACCACTAGCGGGTGACACAGATACGCAGTATTTT; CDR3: CASSPLAGDTDTQYF
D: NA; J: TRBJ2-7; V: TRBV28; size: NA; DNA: TGTGCCAGCATTGCCCCGTCCACCTACGAGCAGTACTTC; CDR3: CASIAPSTYEQYF
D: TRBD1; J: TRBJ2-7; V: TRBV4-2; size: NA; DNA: TGTGCCAGCAGCCCGCGCGCCGGGACAGCCCTCAGCTACGAGCAGTACTTC; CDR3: CASSPRAGTALSYEQYF
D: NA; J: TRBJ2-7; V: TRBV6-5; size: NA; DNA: TGTGCCAGCAGTCCCCAAGGGGGAGGGCCGTACGAGCAGTACTTC; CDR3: CASSPQGGGPYEQYF
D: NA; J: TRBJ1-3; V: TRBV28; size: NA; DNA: TGTGCCAGCAGTTTGGGGGGCGTGGGTTACGGAAACACCATATATTTT; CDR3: CASSLGGVGYGNTIYF
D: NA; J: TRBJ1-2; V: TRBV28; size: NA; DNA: TGTGCCAGCAGCAGAGACCTAAATGGCTACACCTTC; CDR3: CASSRDLNGYTF
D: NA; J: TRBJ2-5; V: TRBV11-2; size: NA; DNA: TGTGCCAGCAGCTCCTCGGTGGGACCCTGGGAGACCCAGTACTTC; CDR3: CASSSSVGPWETQYF